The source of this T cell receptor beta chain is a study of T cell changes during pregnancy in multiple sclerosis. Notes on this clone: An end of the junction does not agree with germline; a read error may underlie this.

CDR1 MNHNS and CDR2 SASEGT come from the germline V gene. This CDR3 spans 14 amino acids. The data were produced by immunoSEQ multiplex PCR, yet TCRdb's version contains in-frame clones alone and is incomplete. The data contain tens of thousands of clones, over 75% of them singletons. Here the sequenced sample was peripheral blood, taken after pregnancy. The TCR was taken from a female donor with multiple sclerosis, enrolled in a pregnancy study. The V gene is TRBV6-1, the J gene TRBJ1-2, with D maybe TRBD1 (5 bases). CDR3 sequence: CASSVLNFGGLLSF. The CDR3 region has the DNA TGTGCCAGCAGTGTATTGAATTTCGGGGGTCTACTATCCTTC.